These T cell receptor beta chains were read from a single sample in a study of vaccination and CD4 T cells after COVID-19. Antigens for these TCRs are unknown. TCRdb reprocessed the PCR reads via MiXCR and lists one record per CDR3 protein. The table has around 25,000 distinct CDR3 sequences, 40% to 50% seen once. Source: CD4+ T cells from blood, cultured in vitro, taken about 7 months after SARS-CoV-2 vaccination. The origin of the receptors is a human donor who had recovered from COVID-19. CDR3s include the opening cysteine and the closing phenylalanine or tryptophan. A D gene is named only where the DNA matches it firmly. Expanded clones get a size class; other rows say once, few or many, or leave the size out.

DNA	CDR3	D	J	V	size
TGTGCCAGCAGTTTTAGCGGATCTAGCACAGATACGCAGTATTTT	CASSFSGSSTDTQYF	NA	TRBJ2-3	TRBV28	NA
TGCAGTGCTAGAGGGGCTAGCGGGAGCGTCTACAATGAGCAGTTCTTC	CSARGASGSVYNEQFF	TRBD2	TRBJ2-1	TRBV20-1	few
TGTGCCACCAGTGCCCTACAGGGGACAGATACGCAGTATTTT	CATSALQGTDTQYF	TRBD1	TRBJ2-3	TRBV24-1	NA
TGTGCCAGCACCCGAGACTGGGCGGGGTATAATTCACCCCTCCACTTT	CASTRDWAGYNSPLHF	NA	TRBJ1-6	TRBV28	NA
TGTGCCAGCAGCTCTAGGCCCTCTAGAGAGCAGTTCTTC	CASSSRPSREQFF	NA	TRBJ2-1	TRBV7-3	NA
TGTGCCAGCAGCCAGCGGGGGGGCCAGACCGGGGAGCTGTTTTTT	CASSQRGGQTGELFF	TRBD2	TRBJ2-2	TRBV6-4	NA
TGTGCCAGCAGCGACCAGGCCCCCAAGACCCAGTACTTC	CASSDQAPKTQYF	NA	TRBJ2-5	TRBV2	NA
TGTGCCAGCAGTCTTCGGGGAAACAATGAGCAGTTCTTC	CASSLRGNNEQFF	NA	TRBJ2-1	TRBV6-1	NA
TGTGCCAGCAGGCTGGGGGCGCGGGGGGAAGCTTTCTTT	CASRLGARGEAFF	NA	TRBJ1-1	TRBV28	NA
TGTGCCAGCAGCTTAGGGACATTAAGAGATACGCAGTATTTT	CASSLGTLRDTQYF	NA	TRBJ2-3	TRBV7-9	few